This paragraph reports one TCR beta chain. This sample was included in a study of cytomegalovirus exposure and HLA in healthy donors. The V gene's germline CDR1 is SGHDN and CDR2 FVKESK. The CDR3 covers 12 residues. Trimming took off 6 bases at V and 6 bases at J, with 10 bases between the two ends. PCR was performed using 60 Vbeta and 13 Jbeta primers. The data were produced by immunoSEQ multiplex PCR, yet TCRdb's version contains in-frame clones alone and is incomplete. The sample records 150,000 to 180,000 clones, more than 75% being singletons. J is TRBJ2-3 and V is TRBV14; D not certain. This TCR derives from a woman aged 40 to 50 in good health and CMV-seropositive. The source material was PBMCs. Here the CDR3 reads CASSILRDTQYF. The CDR3 DNA follows: TGTGCCAGCAGTATATTACGGGATACGCAGTATTTT.